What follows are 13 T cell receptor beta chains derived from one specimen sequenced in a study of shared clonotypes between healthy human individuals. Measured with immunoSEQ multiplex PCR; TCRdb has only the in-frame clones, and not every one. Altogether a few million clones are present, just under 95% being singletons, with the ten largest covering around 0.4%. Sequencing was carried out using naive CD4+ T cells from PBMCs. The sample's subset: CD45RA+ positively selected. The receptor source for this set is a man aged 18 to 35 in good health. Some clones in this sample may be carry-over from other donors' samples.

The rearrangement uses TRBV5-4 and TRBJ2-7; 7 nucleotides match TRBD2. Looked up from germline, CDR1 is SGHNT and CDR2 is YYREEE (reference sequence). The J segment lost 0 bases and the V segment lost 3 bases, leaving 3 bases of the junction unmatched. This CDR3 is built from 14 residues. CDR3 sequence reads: CASSYSGPSYEQYF. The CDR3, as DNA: TGTGCCAGCAGCTATAGCGGGCCCTCCTACGAGCAGTACTTC.

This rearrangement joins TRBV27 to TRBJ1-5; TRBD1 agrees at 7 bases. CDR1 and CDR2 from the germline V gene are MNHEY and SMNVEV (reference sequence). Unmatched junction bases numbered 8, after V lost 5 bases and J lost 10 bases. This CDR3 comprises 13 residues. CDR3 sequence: CASSPPGGFPQHF. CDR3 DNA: TGTGCCAGCAGTCCTCCAGGGGGTTTTCCCCAGCATTTT.

The CDR3 here is CASSRTGGINTEAFF. CDR3 DNA sequence: TGTGCCAGCTCTCGGACAGGGGGAATCAACACTGAAGCTTTCTTT. The rearrangement uses TRBV18 and TRBJ1-1, with 10 bases fitting TRBD1. This CDR3 has 15 residues. CDR1 is KGHSH, CDR2 LQKENI, per germline. With 6 bases clipped from V and 2 bases from J, the junction kept 6 bases outside the gene matches.

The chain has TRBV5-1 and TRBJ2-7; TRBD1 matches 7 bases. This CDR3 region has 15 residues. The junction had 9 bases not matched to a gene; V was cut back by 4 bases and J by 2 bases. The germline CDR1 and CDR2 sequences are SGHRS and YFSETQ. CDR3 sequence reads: CASSQQGTLTYEQYF. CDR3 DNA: TGCGCCAGCAGCCAACAGGGGACCTTGACCTACGAGCAGTACTTC.

As DNA, the CDR3 is TGCGCCAGCAGCTTGACGAGGGAGAGCAGCCCCTACGAGCAGTACTTC. Protein sequence: CASSLTRESSPYEQYF. The chain has TRBV5-1 and TRBJ2-7, with D tentatively TRBD2 (5 bases). The length of the CDR3 is 16 residues. Trimming removed 1 base from V and 2 bases from J, with 16 bases in between. Germline CDR1 SGHRS, CDR2 YFSETQ.

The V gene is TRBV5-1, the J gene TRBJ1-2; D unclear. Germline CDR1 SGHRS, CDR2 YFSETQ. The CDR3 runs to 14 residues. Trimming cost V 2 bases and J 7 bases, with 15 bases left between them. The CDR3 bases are TGCGCCAGCAGCTTAGACGAGGGTCTGAGTGGCTACACCTTC. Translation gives CASSLDEGLSGYTF.

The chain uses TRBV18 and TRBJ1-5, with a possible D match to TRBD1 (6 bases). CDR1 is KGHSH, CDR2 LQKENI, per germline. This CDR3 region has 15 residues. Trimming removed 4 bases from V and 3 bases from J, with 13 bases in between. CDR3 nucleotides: TGTGCCAGCTCACTCGGACAGACTTACAATCAGCCCCAGCATTTT. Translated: CASSLGQTYNQPQHF.

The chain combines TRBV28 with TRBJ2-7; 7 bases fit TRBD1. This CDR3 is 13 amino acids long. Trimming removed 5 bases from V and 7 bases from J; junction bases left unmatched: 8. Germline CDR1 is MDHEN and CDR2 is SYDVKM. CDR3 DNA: TGTGCCAGCAGTACAGGGACAGCGAGGGAGCAGTACTTC. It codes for CASSTGTAREQYF.

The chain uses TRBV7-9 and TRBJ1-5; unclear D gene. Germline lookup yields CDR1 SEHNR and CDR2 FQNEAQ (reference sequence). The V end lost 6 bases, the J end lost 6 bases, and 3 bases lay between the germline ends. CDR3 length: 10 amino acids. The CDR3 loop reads CASRCQPQHF. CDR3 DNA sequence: TGTGCCAGCAGGTGTCAGCCCCAGCATTTT.

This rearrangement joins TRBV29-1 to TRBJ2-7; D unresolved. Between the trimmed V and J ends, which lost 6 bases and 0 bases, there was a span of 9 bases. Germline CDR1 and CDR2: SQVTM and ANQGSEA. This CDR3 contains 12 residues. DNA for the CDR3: TGCAGCGTGGCTAGGAGCTCCTACGAGCAGTACTTC. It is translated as CSVARSSYEQYF.

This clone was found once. The CDR3 nucleotides read TGTGCCAGCAGTTTAAGTTGGGACACTGAAGCTTTCTTT. It encodes CASSLSWDTEAFF. J is TRBJ1-1 and V is TRBV28; no clear D. Trimming removed 2 bases from V and 3 bases from J, with 7 bases in between. The germline gives CDR1 MDHEN, CDR2 SYDVKM. This CDR3 contains 13 residues.

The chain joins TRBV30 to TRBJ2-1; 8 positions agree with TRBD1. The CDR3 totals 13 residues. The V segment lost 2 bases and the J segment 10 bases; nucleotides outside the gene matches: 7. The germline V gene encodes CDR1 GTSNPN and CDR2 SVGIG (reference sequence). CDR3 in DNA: TGTGCCTGGAGTAAGGGGACAGGATGGGAGCAGTTCTTC. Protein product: CAWSKGTGWEQFF.

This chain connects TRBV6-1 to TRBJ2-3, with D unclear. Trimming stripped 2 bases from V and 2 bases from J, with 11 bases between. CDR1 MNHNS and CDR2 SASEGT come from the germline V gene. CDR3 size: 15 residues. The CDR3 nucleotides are TGTGCCAGCAGTGAAATGGTGGACCCCACAGATACGCAGTATTTT. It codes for CASSEMVDPTDTQYF.